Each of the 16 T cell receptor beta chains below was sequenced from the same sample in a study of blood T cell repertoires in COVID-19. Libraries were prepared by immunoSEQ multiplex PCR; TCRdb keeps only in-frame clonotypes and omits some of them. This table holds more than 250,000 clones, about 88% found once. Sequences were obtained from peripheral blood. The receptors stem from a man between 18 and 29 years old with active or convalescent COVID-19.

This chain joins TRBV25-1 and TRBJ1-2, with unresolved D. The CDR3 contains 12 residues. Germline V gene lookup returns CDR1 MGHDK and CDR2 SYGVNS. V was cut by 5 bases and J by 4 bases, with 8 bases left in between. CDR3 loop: CASSTQRYGYTF. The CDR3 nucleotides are TGTGCCAGCAGTACCCAGCGCTATGGCTACACCTTC.

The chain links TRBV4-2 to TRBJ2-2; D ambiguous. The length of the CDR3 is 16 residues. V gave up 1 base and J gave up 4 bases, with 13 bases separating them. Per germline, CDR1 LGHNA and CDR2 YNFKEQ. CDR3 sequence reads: CASSQVYRETTGELFF. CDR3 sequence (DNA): TGTGCCAGCAGCCAAGTCTACAGAGAAACCACCGGGGAGCTGTTTTTT.

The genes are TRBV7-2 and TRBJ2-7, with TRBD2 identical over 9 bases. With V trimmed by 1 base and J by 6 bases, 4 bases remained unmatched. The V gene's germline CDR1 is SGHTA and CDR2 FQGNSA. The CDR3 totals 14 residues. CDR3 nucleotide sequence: TGTGCCAGCAGCTTAGTTGCGGGAGGGTTCGAGCAGTACTTC. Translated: CASSLVAGGFEQYF. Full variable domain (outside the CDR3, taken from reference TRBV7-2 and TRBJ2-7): GAGVSQSPSNKVTEKGKDVELRCDPISGHTALYWYRQSLGQGLEFLIYFQGNSAPDKSGLPSDRFSAERTGGSVSTLTIQRTQQEDSAVYLCASSLVAGGFEQYFGPGTRLTVT.

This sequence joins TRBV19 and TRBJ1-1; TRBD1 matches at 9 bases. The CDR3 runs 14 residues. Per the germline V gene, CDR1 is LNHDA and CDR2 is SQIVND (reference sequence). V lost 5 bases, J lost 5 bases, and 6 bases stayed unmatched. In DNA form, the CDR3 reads TGTGCCAGTAGTCGGGACAGGGAGGTTACTGAAGCTTTCTTT. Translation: CASSRDREVTEAFF.

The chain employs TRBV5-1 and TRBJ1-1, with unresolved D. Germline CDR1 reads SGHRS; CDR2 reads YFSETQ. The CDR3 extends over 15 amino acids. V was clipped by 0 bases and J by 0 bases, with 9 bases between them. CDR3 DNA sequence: TGCGCCAGCAGCTTGGACGGAGTGATGAACACTGAAGCTTTCTTT. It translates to CASSLDGVMNTEAFF.

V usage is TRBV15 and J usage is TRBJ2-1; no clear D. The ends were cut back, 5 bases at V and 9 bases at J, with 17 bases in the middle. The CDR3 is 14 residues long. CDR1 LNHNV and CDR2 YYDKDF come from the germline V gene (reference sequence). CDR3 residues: CATSPNSGSFEQFF. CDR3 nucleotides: TGTGCCACCAGCCCCAATTCCGGGTCGTTTGAGCAGTTCTTC.

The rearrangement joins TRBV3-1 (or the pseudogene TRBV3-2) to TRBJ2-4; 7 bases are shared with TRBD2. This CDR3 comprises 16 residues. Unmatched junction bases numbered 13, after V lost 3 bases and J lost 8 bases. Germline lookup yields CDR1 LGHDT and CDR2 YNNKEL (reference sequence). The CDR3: CASSQESPGGWDIQYF. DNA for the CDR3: TGTGCCAGCAGCCAGGAAAGTCCGGGAGGATGGGACATTCAGTACTTC.

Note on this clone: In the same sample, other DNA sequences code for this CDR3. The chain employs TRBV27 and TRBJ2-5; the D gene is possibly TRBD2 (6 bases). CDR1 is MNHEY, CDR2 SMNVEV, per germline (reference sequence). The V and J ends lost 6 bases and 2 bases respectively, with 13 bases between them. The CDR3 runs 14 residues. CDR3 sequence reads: CASSPGGRQETQYF. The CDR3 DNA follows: TGTGCCAGCAGCCCCGGGGGTCGGCAAGAGACCCAGTACTTC.

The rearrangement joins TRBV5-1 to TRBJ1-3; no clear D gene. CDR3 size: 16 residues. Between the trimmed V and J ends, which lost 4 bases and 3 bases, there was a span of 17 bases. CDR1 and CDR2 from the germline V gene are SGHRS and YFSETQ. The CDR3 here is CASSDGMTMGGNTIYF. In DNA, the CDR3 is TGCGCCAGCAGCGACGGAATGACTATGGGTGGAAACACCATATATTTT.

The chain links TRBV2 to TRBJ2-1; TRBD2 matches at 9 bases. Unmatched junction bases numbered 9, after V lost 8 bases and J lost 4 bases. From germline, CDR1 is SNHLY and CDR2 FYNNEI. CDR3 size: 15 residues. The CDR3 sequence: CASHPTSGPYNEQFF. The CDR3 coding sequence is TGTGCCAGCCACCCCACTAGCGGGCCTTACAATGAGCAGTTCTTC.

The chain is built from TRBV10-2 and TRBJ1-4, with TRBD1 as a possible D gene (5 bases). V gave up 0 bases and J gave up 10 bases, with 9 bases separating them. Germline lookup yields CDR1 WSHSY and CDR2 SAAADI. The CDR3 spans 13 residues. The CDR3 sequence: CASSESGPAKLFF. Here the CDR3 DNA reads TGCGCCAGCAGTGAGTCGGGGCCCGCAAAACTGTTTTTT.

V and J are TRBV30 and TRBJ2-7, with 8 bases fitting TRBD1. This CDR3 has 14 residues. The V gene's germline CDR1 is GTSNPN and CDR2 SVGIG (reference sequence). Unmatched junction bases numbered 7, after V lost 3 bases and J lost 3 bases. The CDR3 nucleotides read TGTGCCTGGAGCACCGGGACAGGTTTCTACGAGCAGTACTTC. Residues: CAWSTGTGFYEQYF.

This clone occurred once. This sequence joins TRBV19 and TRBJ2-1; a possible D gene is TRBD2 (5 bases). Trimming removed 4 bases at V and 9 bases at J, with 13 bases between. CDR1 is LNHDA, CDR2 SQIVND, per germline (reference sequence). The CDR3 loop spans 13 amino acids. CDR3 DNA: TGTGCCAGTAGTAGTTCGGGTCGGGGTGAGCAGTTCTTC. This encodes CASSSSGRGEQFF.

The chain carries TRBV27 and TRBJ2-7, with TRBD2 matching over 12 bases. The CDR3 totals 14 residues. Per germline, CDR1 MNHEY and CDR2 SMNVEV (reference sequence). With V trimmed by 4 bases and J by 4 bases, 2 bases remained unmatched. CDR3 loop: CASSYLAGGYEQYF. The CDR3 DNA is TGTGCCAGCAGTTATCTAGCGGGAGGGTACGAGCAGTACTTC.

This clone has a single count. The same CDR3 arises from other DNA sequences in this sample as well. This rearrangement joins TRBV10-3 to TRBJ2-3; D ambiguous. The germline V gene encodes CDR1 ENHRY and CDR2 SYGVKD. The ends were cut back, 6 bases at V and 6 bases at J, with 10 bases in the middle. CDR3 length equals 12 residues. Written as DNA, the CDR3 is TGTGCCATCAGCCTACTTGAGGATACGCAGTATTTT. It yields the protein CAISLLEDTQYF.

CDR3 DNA: TGTGCCAGCAGCCCTCTCCTAAACCCCTACAATGAGCAGTTCTTC. Protein: CASSPLLNPYNEQFF. J is TRBJ2-1 and V is TRBV11-2; D uncertain. Trimming removed 5 bases at V and 2 bases at J, with 13 bases between. This CDR3 spans 15 amino acids. Germline V lookup: CDR1 SGHAT, CDR2 FQNNGV.